The entry below gives a single T cell receptor (beta chain) sequence along with its context. The germline gives CDR1 MNHNS, CDR2 SASEGT. V was pared by 3 bases and J by 8 bases, with 6 bases of the junction left unmatched. This CDR3 comprises 14 residues. These data come from a study of cytomegalovirus exposure and HLA in healthy donors. Assay used: immunoSEQ multiplex PCR; TCRdb lists only in-frame clones, some missing. The table shows approximately 110,000 clones, with around 94% occurring only once. The sequenced material came from PBMCs. The sequence derives from a woman younger than 30 in good health and CMV-seronegative. The rearrangement links TRBV6-1 to TRBJ1-4; 7 nucleotides align to TRBD1. DNA of the CDR3: TGTGCCAGCAGTGATGACAGGGTAGTAGAAAAACTGTTTTTT. Its translation is CASSDDRVVEKLFF.